The subject of this entry is one TCR beta chain. Its antigen is unknown. The source of the sample is a study of regulatory T cells in long-lasting Graves disease. Study as a whole: Treatment with antithyroid drugs for over 5 years, together with positive TSH receptor antibodies, meant persistent Graves' disease.

The V gene's germline CDR1 is LGHDT and CDR2 YNNKEL (reference sequence). Losses at the gene ends were 4 bases for V and 3 bases for J; bases not matched to a gene: 9. The CDR3 totals 17 residues. Investigators prepared the TCR beta libraries by applying iRepertoire HTBI primers and Arm-PCR of CDR3 regions. TCRdb reprocessed the multiplex PCR reads via MiXCR and lists one record per CDR3 protein. The sample yields 300,000 to 350,000 distinct CDR3 sequences, around a fifth seen once. The time point denotes: persistent/refractory GD, antithyroid drugs over 5 years with positive TRAb. Extracted RNA from PBMCs served as the source of the TCR library. Patients all came to the study from an endocrinology department in Xi'an, China. Study-wide points: TRBV28 was favored in persistent disease, as were TRBJ1-2 and TRBJ2-5. Persistent patients shared more public clonotypes (around 3,000) than new patients (roughly 970).

The sample was peripheral blood mononuclear cells (PBMCs), taken when the disease was refractory, from a patient treated with antithyroid drugs. The chain joins TRBV3-1 to TRBJ2-2; 9 bases are shared with TRBD1. This receptor was identified in a female donor with Graves disease. The CDR3 nucleotides are TGTGCCAGCAGCCCAAACTGGGACAGGGTCCACACCGGGGAGCTGTTTTTT. Protein product: CASSPNWDRVHTGELFF. The entire variable domain, with the rest obtained from reference TRBV3-1 and TRBJ2-2, is as follows: DTAVSQTPKYLVTQMGNDKSIKCEQNLGHDTMYWYKQDSKKFLKIMFSYNNKELIINETVPNRFSPKSPDKAHLNLHINSLELGDSAVYFCASSPNWDRVHTGELFFGEGSRLTVL.